This T cell receptor (beta chain) was recovered during a study of blood T cell repertoires in COVID-19. The CDR3 extends over 16 amino acids. The germline CDR1 and CDR2 sequences are SGDLS and YYNGEE. Trimming took off 4 bases at V and 1 base at J, with 14 bases between the two ends. Repertoires were generated with immunoSEQ multiplex PCR, while TCRdb's copy carries only in-frame clones and drops some. Seen here are over 300,000 clones, around 82% observed once, and the top ten hold 0.95% to 1.5%. The chain links TRBV9 to TRBJ2-2; D not certain. Sequencing input: peripheral blood. The receptor was derived from a woman in her forties or fifties with acute or convalescent COVID-19. CDR3 bases: TGTGCCAGCAGCTTCGACTCGCGGAGGAACACCGGGGAGCTGTTTTTT. Amino acids: CASSFDSRRNTGELFF. Together with reference TRBV9 and TRBJ2-2, the CDR3 gives the full variable domain: DSGVTQTPKHLITATGQRVTLRCSPRSGDLSVYWYQQSLDQGLQFLIQYYNGEERAKGNILERFSAQQFPDLHSELNLSSLELGDSALYFCASSFDSRRNTGELFFGEGSRLTVL.